This TCR beta chain is drawn from a study of shared clonotypes between healthy human individuals. Some clones are missing from TCRdb's copy, which holds only in-frame ones; the method was immunoSEQ multiplex PCR. In the table there are about 2.4 million clones, over 85% of which are singletons. This CDR3 has 14 residues. Germline CDR1 reads LNHDA; CDR2 reads SQIVND (reference sequence). V lost 7 bases, J lost 3 bases, and 13 bases lay in between. Concerning this clone itself: What it recognizes is unknown.

Study results and caveats: Clonotypes shared by all four donors outscored non-shared clonotypes in generation probability. Measured sharing among donors was expected to vary with sequencing depth.

Material for sequencing was naive CD4+ T cells from PBMCs. The sample's subset: CD45RA+ positively selected. The chain has TRBV19 and TRBJ2-1; D might be TRBD2 (6 bases). The sequence was obtained from a man aged 18 to 29 in good health. Some clones in this sample may be carry-over from other donors' samples. As DNA, the CDR3 is TGTGCCAGTACTCCGGGACTGTTCTACAATGAGCAGTTCTTC. Translation gives CASTPGLFYNEQFF.